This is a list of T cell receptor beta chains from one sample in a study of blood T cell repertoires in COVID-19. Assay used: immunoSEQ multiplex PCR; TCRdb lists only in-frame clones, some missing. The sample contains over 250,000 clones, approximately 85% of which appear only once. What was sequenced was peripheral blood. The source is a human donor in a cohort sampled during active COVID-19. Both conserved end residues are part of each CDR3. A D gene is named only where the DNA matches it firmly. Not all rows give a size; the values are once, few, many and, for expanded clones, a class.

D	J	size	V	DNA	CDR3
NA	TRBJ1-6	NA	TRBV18	TGTGCCAGCTCAACACAGCCTGTCTCCTATAATTCACCCCTCCACTTT	CASSTQPVSYNSPLHF
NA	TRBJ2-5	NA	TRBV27	TGTGCCAGCAGTTCATATAACAGGGAAAAAGAGACCCAGTACTTC	CASSSYNREKETQYF
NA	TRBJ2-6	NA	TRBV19	TGTGCCAGTAGGGCAGGGCCCTCTGGGGCCAACGTCCTGACTTTC	CASRAGPSGANVLTF
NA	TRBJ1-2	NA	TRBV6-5	TGTGCCAGCACCCCGGGACAACTAAGCTATGGCTACACCTTC	CASTPGQLSYGYTF
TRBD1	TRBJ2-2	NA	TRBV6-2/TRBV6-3	TGTGCCAGCAGTACAAGGACAGGGCTCACCGGGGAGCTGTTTTTT	CASSTRTGLTGELFF
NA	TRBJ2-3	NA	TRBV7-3	TGTGCCAGCAGCTTAAGTTCGGTAGACACAGATACGCAGTATTTT	CASSLSSVDTDTQYF
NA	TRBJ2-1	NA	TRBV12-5	TGTGCTAGTGATGAGTGGGGGCGCTTAGCTGGACACAATGAGCAGTTCTTC	CASDEWGRLAGHNEQFF
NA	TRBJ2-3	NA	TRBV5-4	TGTGCCAGCAGCTTGCTGGAGGGTACGCAGTATTTT	CASSLLEGTQYF
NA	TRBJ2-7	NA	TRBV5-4	TGTGCCAGCAGCTTGGGGGGGGCAGCGGGAAGGTACGAGCAGTACTTC	CASSLGGAAGRYEQYF
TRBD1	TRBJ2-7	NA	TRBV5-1	TGCGCCAGCACCCTGGGGGACAGAAGCTACGAGCAGTACTTC	CASTLGDRSYEQYF
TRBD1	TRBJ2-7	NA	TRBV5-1	TGCGCCAGCAGCTTGGGACAGGGAGCGACCGGGTCCTACGAGCAGTACTTC	CASSLGQGATGSYEQYF
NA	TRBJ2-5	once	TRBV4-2	TGTGCCAGCAGCCAAGGTCCAGGGGAAGAGACCCAGTACTTC	CASSQGPGEETQYF
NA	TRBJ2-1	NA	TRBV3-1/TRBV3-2	TGTGCCAGCAGCCAAGATTCCCTACCCTCCTACAATGAGCAGTTCTTC	CASSQDSLPSYNEQFF
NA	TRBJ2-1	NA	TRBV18	TGTGCCAGCTCACCGGCAGGTCCTAACCGCTCCTACAATGAGCAGTTCTTC	CASSPAGPNRSYNEQFF
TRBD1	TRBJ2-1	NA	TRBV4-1	TGCGCCAGCAGCCAGCCTACAGGGGGCCCCGCGCAGTTCTTC	CASSQPTGGPAQFF
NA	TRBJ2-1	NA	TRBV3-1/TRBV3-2	TGTGCCAGCAGCCAAGACCCTACGGTCTATGAGCAGTTCTTC	CASSQDPTVYEQFF
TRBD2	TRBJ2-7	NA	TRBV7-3	TGTGCCAGCAGCCTAAGTCCCGGGACTACCCCTAAGGAGCAGTACTTC	CASSLSPGTTPKEQYF
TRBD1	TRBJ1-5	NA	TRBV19	TGTGCCAGTAGTAAACTCCTTACAGGGGTGGATCAGCCCCAGCATTTT	CASSKLLTGVDQPQHF
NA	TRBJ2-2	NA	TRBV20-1	TGCAGTGCTAGTCCATGGAGATCCACCGGGGAGCTGTTTTTT	CSASPWRSTGELFF
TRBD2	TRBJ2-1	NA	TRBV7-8	TGTGCCAGCAGATTCCGGGACTACTCCTACAATGAGCAGTTCTTC	CASRFRDYSYNEQFF
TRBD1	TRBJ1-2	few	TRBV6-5	TGTGCCAGCAAGCTGACAGGGTTTGAGAACTATGGCTACACCTTC	CASKLTGFENYGYTF
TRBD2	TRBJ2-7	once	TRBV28	TGTGCCAGCACCCAGGGAGGGGAGCAGTACTTC	CASTQGGEQYF
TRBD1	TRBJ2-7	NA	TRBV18	TGTGCCAGCTCACCACCGTCGACAGGGGTAGGCGAGCAGTACTTC	CASSPPSTGVGEQYF
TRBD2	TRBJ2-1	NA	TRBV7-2	TGTGCCAGCAGCTCAGAGCGGGGCCTATACAATGAGCAGTTCTTC	CASSSERGLYNEQFF
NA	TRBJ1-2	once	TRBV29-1	TGCAGCGCGGGACAAACCAATACTGGCTACACCTTC	CSAGQTNTGYTF
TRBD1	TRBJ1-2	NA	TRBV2	TGTGCCAGCAGATACGACAGGGTTTCTGGCTACACCTTC	CASRYDRVSGYTF
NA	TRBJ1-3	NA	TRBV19	TGTGCCAGTGGATCTAAGACAGGAAACTCTGGAAACACCATATATTTT	CASGSKTGNSGNTIYF
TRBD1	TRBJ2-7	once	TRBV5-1	TGCGCCAGCAGCTTGGGAACCGGGACAGGAGGAACCGAGCAGTACTTC	CASSLGTGTGGTEQYF
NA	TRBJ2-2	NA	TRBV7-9	TGTGCCAGCAGCCCCCCAAGTACTGCCGGGGAGCTGTTTTTT	CASSPPSTAGELFF
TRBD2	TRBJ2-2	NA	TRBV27	TGTGCCAGCAGCCAAGACAGAGTAACGGTAGCGGGAGGGGAGCTGTTTTTT	CASSQDRVTVAGGELFF
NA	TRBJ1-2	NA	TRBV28	TGTGCCAGCAGTCTAAGGACTCTAGGTGGCTACACCTTC	CASSLRTLGGYTF
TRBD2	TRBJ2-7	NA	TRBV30	TGTGCCCTTTCTCCGGGACTAGCGGTCCGGGGAGAGCAGTACTTC	CALSPGLAVRGEQYF
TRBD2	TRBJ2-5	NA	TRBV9	TGTGCCAGCAGCGTAGAAGGGACTATTGGAGGAGAAGAGACCCAGTACTTC	CASSVEGTIGGEETQYF
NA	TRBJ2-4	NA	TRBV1	TGCACCAGCAGCCAAGGATCCTGTGCGGGAGGTAGTGGAAACATTCAGTACTTC	CTSSQGSCAGGSGNIQYF
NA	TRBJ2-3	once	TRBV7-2	TGTGCCAGCAGCCTATTGACGGGGTCTAGCACAGATACGCAGTATTTT	CASSLLTGSSTDTQYF
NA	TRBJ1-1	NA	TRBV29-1	TGCAGCGGCGCTCACGGTTCCAACACTGAAGCTTTCTTT	CSGAHGSNTEAFF
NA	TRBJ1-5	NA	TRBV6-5	TGTGCCAGCTGTCGGGATAGCAATCAGCCCCAGCATTTT	CASCRDSNQPQHF
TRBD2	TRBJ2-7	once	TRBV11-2	TGTGCCAGCAGCGGACTAGCCTCTCATCGGCTGTCATGGTACTTC	CASSGLASHRLSWYF
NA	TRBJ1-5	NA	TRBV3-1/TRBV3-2	TGTGCCAGCAGCCCGGGCGGGGCCTTCAATCAGCCCCAGCATTTT	CASSPGGAFNQPQHF
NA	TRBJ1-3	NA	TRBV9	TGTGCCAGCAGCGTAGTAGGAGATTCTGGAAACACCATATATTTT	CASSVVGDSGNTIYF
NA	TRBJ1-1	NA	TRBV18	TGTGCCAGCCGGTCCCACTTCATGAACACTGAAGCTTTCTTT	CASRSHFMNTEAFF
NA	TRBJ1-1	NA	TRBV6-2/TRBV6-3	TGTGCCAGCAGTCCCTCTTCGACAGGCCGAAAAGCTTTCTTT	CASSPSSTGRKAFF